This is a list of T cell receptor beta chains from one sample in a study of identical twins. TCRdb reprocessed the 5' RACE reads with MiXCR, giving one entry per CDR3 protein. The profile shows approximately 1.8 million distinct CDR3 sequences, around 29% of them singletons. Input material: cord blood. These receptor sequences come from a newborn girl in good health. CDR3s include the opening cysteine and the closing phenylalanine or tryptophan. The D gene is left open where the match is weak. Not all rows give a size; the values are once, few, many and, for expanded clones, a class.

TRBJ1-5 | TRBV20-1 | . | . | CSASFGYDQPQHF | TGCAGTGCTAGCTTCGGGTATGATCAGCCCCAGCATTTT
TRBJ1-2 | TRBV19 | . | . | CASSTWGDYGYTF | TGTGCCAGTAGTACTTGGGGGGACTATGGCTACACCTTC
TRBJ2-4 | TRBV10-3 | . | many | CAISESSQGTLNIQYF | TGTGCCATCAGTGAGTCTTCGCAGGGTACCCTAAACATTCAGTACTTC
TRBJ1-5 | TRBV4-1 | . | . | CASSPPGGQPQHF | TGCGCCAGCAGTCCCCCGGGAGGTCAGCCCCAGCATTTT
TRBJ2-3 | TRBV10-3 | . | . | CATRRVSTDTQYF | TGTGCCACTCGGAGGGTTAGCACAGATACGCAGTATTTT
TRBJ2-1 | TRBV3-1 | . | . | CASSQGGSLNEQFF | TGTGCCAGCAGCCAAGGGGGTAGCTTAAATGAGCAGTTCTTC
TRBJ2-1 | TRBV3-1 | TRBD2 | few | CASSQNPGTSTYNEQFF | TGTGCCAGCAGCCAAAACCCCGGGACTAGCACCTACAATGAGCAGTTCTTC
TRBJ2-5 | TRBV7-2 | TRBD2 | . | CASSLRTSGRQETQYF | TGTGCCAGCAGCTTAAGGACTAGCGGGAGACAAGAGACCCAGTACTTC
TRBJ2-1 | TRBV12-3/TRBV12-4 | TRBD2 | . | CASSFRIAGADEEFF | TGTGCCAGCAGTTTTAGAATAGCGGGAGCGGATGAGGAGTTCTTC
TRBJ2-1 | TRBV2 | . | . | CASRPNGNEQFF | TGTGCCAGCAGGCCCAACGGGAATGAGCAGTTCTTC
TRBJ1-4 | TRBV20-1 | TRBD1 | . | CSAAQGARREKLFF | TGCAGTGCTGCTCAGGGGGCGCGTAGGGAAAAACTGTTTTTT
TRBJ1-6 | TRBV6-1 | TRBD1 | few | CASSHRDRNNSPLHF | TGTGCCAGCAGTCACCGGGACAGAAATAATTCACCCCTCCACTTT
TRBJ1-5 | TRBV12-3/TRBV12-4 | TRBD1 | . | CASSFGTGGPQPQHF | TGTGCCAGCAGCTTCGGGACAGGCGGCCCTCAGCCCCAGCATTTT
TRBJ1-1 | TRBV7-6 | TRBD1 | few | CASSSRAGGGTEAFF | TGTGCCAGCAGCTCTCGTGCAGGGGGCGGCACTGAAGCTTTCTTT
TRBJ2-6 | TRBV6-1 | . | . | CASIPIGSGANVLTF | TGTGCCAGCATACCAATAGGCTCTGGGGCCAACGTCCTGACTTTC
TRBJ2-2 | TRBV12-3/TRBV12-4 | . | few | CASSLGGNLNTGELFF | TGTGCCAGCAGTTTAGGGGGTAACCTCAACACCGGGGAGCTGTTTTTT
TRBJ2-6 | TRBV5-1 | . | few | CASAQGSGANVLTF | TGCGCCAGCGCCCAGGGCTCTGGGGCCAACGTCCTGACTTTC
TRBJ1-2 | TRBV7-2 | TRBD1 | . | CASSYDATGLGGYTF | TGTGCCAGCAGCTACGACGCGACAGGGTTGGGGGGCTACACCTTC
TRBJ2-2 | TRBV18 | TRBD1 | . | CASSPRRQGTTGELFF | TGTGCCAGCTCACCACGCCGACAGGGGACCACCGGGGAGCTGTTTTTT
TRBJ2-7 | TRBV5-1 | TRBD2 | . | CASSLSGRSNEQYF | TGCGCCAGCAGCTTGAGCGGGAGGTCGAACGAGCAGTACTTC
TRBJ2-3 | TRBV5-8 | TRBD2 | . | CASSLVALAGGITDTQYF | TGTGCCAGCAGCTTGGTAGCACTAGCGGGGGGAATCACAGATACGCAGTATTTT
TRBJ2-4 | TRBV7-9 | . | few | CASSLAGRLNIQYF | TGTGCCAGCAGCTTAGCGGGGCGTCTGAACATTCAGTACTTC